This T cell receptor beta chain came from a study of CD8 T cells in ankylosing spondylitis. Study findings and constraints: Blood of patients with ankylosing spondylitis appeared to be characterized by a TCR beta motif of eight highly homologous variants. Reportedly, significant enrichment of disease-linked clones occurred in matched ankylosing spondylitis synovial fluid.

Germline V gene data show CDR1 as SGHVS and CDR2 as FNYEAQ. The junction had 9 bases not matched to a gene; V was cut back by 5 bases and J by 5 bases. The CDR3 consists of 17 residues. This clonotype was recorded a few times. Its specificity is unknown. TCRdb processed the 5' RACE reads anew with MiXCR; each CDR3 protein has one entry. Among just under 550,000 distinct CDR3 sequences, over 9.5% were seen once, and the ten largest hold 6.5% to 7%. The clonotype originates from a male donor with ankylosing spondylitis. Sequenced sample: blood, either unsorted or a sorted T cell fraction (not recorded which). This chain joins TRBV7-6 and TRBJ2-3; 14 bases match TRBD2. CDR3 DNA: TGTGCCAGCAGCCCGGGACTAGCGGGAGTCATGGGAGATACGCAGTATTTT. Protein product: CASSPGLAGVMGDTQYF. Together with reference TRBV7-6 and TRBJ2-3, the CDR3 gives the full variable domain: GAGVSQSPRYKVTKRGQDVALRCDPISGHVSLYWYRQALGQGPEFLTYFNYEAQQDKSGLPNDRFSAERPEGSISTLTIQRTEQRDSAMYRCASSPGLAGVMGDTQYFGPGTRLTVL.